The 25 T cell receptor beta chains given below trace back to one sample, sequenced in a study of tumor and adjacent non-tumor tissue in lung cancer. Three rounds of nested PCR, following a modified ARM-PCR protocol, produced the TCRbeta library. TCRdb processed the multiplex PCR reads anew with MiXCR; each CDR3 protein has one entry. Of approximately 68,000 distinct CDR3 sequences listed, 73% were seen once; the top ten hold roughly 27%. RNA was extracted from bulk tissue without any cell sorting. Sequenced material: lung tumor tissue. These receptors all come from a man in his fifties or sixties with non-small cell lung cancer.

A note on this clonotype: Without the conserved terminal phenylalanine or tryptophan, this CDR3 likely stems from a read error. No DNA is shown, since the ends of the CDR3 on it are uncertain; the CDR3 is the one TCRdb lists. The V and J genes are TRBV6-5 and TRBJ2-5; the table gives TRBD2 as D, unverified against the DNA. Germline V gene data show CDR1 as MNHEY and CDR2 as SVGAGI. With termini counted, the CDR3 has 19 amino acids. CDR3 loop: CASSYSISGSLFSIETRYL.

Details on this clonotype: This may arise from a read error, as a much more abundant clone is one base away. The rearrangement joins TRBV11-2 to TRBJ2-4; TRBD1 might be the D (5 bases). The CDR3 runs 15 residues. The germline CDR1 and CDR2 sequences are SGHAT and FQNNGV. The CDR3: CACSRSGAAKNIQYF. CDR3 DNA sequence: TGTGCCTGCAGCCGATCTGGGGCAGCCAAAAACATTCAGTACTTC.

This clonotype was found many times. The V gene is TRBV7-9, the J gene TRBJ2-7, with no clear D. Germline V gene lookup returns CDR1 SEHNR and CDR2 FQNEAQ (reference sequence). V was clipped by 4 bases and J by 2 bases, with 12 bases between them. This CDR3 region has 14 residues. The CDR3, as DNA: TGTGCCAGCAGCTCATCCATTTGGACCTACGAGCAGTACTTC. It is translated as CASSSSIWTYEQYF.

Details on this clonotype: The junction does not match germline at one end; this may be a read error. The chain is built from TRBV29-1 and TRBJ2-4, with D perhaps given as TRBD1 or TRBD2 (5 bases each). This CDR3 comprises 14 residues. Per germline, CDR1 SQVTM and CDR2 ANQGSEA. CDR3 DNA: TGCATCGTTGAGCCGAAGGGTTGGGGGAACATACAGTACTTC. It is translated as CIVEPKGWGNIQYF.

For this clonotype: This likely comes from a read error, as the CDR3 has no conserved phenylalanine or tryptophan at its end. It is unclear where the CDR3 begins or ends on the DNA, so no DNA is shown, and the CDR3 is as TCRdb lists it. CDR3 sequence reads: CASRPRLAGRRHIQHS. The chain couples TRBV6-5 to TRBJ2-4; the D call TRBD2 from the table was never checked on the DNA. The germline gives CDR1 MNHEY, CDR2 SVGAGI. The CDR3 contains 16 residues when both ends are counted.

In the case of this clonotype: One end of the junction does not line up with germline, which may come from a read error. The chain joins TRBV6-6 to TRBJ2-7, with 9 bases that match TRBD1. Germline CDR1 reads MNHNY; CDR2 reads SVGAGI (reference sequence). The length of the CDR3 is 17 residues. CDR3 in amino acids: CASSFRDRALNSFEQYF. DNA of the CDR3: TGTGCCAGCAGTTTCCGGGACAGGGCTTTGAACTCCTTCGAGCAGTACTTC.

This clonotype was observed many times. V is TRBV5-1 and J is TRBJ2-1; D is perhaps TRBD1 or TRBD2 (7 bases each). The CDR3 spans 15 residues. Germline V lookup: CDR1 SGHRS, CDR2 YFSETQ. The V end lost 7 bases, the J end lost 8 bases, and 22 bases lay between the germline ends. The CDR3 spells CASSKGGGTIYEQFF. The CDR3 region has the DNA TGCGCCAGCTCGAAGGGAGGGGGCACTATCTATGAGCAGTTCTTC.

For this clonotype: As the CDR3 is not closed by the conserved phenylalanine or tryptophan, this likely results from a read error. Because the CDR3's place on the DNA is in doubt, the DNA is left out and the CDR3 is given as listed by TCRdb. The chain uses TRBV29-1 and TRBJ2-5; the table's D call, TRBD1, has no DNA check behind it. Termini included, the CDR3 measures 13 amino acids. In germline, CDR1 is SQVTM, CDR2 ANQGSEA. CDR3 protein: CSVADRYIETPYY.

Comment on this clonotype: An end of the junction differs from the germline gene, which may be a read error. This chain uses TRBV20-1 with TRBJ2-6; D is perhaps TRBD1 (6 bases). The CDR3 spans 16 residues. Germline CDR1 is DFQATT and CDR2 is SNEGSKA (reference sequence). DNA of the CDR3: TGCAGAAGCTTCCGGGACACGGTGAGAGAGGCCAACGTCCTGCCATTC. Translated, it gives CRSFRDTVREANVLPF.

This clonotype was counted at least ten times. The chain couples TRBV5-1 to TRBJ2-7; 7 nucleotides line up with TRBD1. Losses at the gene ends were 6 bases for V and 0 bases for J; bases not matched to a gene: 6. CDR3 length: 14 residues. The germline V gene encodes CDR1 SGHRS and CDR2 YFSETQ. CDR3 bases: TGCGCCAGCAACCCGACAGGGAGCTCCTACGAGCAGTACTTC. Translated, it gives CASNPTGSSYEQYF.

This clonotype showed up just once. V is TRBV6-5 and J is TRBJ2-1; unclear D gene. CDR3 length equals 13 residues. The germline V gene has CDR1 MNHEY and CDR2 SVGAGI. Trimming stripped 2 bases from V and 8 bases from J, with 10 bases between. The CDR3 loop is CASSYSILDEQFF. The CDR3 DNA reads TGTGCCAGCAGTTACAGTATCCTGGATGAGCAGTTCTTC.

Remarks on this clonotype: At one boundary the junction diverges from the germline segment, which might be a read error. This CDR3 is CASRLGILVGYNEQFF. As DNA, the CDR3 is TGTGCCAGCAGGTTAGGTATACTAGTGGGATACAATGAGCAGTTCTTC. The chain has TRBV11-1 and TRBJ2-1; D perhaps matches TRBD2 (5 bases). This CDR3 contains 16 residues. Germline assignment: CDR1 SGHAT and CDR2 FQDESV (reference sequence).

In this sample, this clonotype turned up a few times. The rearrangement joins TRBV6-2 or TRBV6-3 to TRBJ2-1; unclear D gene. V lost 6 bases to trimming and J lost 8 bases, with 14 bases between them. This CDR3 contains 13 residues. CDR1 and CDR2 from the germline V gene are MNHEY and SVGEGT. CDR3 amino acids: CASSQVVGYEQFF. For the CDR3, the DNA is TGTGCCAGCAGCCAAGTCGTAGGCTATGAGCAGTTCTTC.

This clonotype was counted many times. The chain uses TRBV6-5 and TRBJ2-7; 7 bases are shared with TRBD1. Per the germline V gene, CDR1 is MNHEY and CDR2 is SVGAGI. This CDR3 is built from 14 residues. Germline trimming cut 0 bases from V and 4 bases from J; bases unmatched to any gene: 3. DNA for the CDR3: TGTGCCAGCAGTTACTCGAGGACAGGATACGAGCAGTACTTC. It encodes CASSYSRTGYEQYF.

Of note for this clonotype: This likely comes from a read error, as the CDR3 has no conserved phenylalanine or tryptophan at its end. The chain joins TRBV20-1 to TRBJ2-7; perhaps TRBD2 as D (6 bases). The CDR3 totals 13 residues. Germline-derived CDR1 and CDR2 are DFQATT and SNEGSKA (reference sequence). The CDR3 loop reads CRDLAENSYEQYI. In DNA, the CDR3 is TGCAGAGACTTAGCGGAGAATTCCTACGAGCAGTACATC.

A word on this clonotype: This is likely a read error, given that the CDR3 carries no conserved phenylalanine or tryptophan at its end. It is unclear where the CDR3 begins or ends on the DNA, so no DNA is shown, and the CDR3 is as TCRdb lists it. V usage is TRBV30 and J usage is TRBJ2-7. The CDR3 sequence runs 14 residues, both termini included. Germline values: CDR1 GTSNPN, CDR2 SVGIG (reference sequence). The CDR3 here is CAWSRSSLDGEQYS.

The rearrangement links TRBV30 to TRBJ1-6, with D uncertain. Germline-derived CDR1 and CDR2 are GTSNPN and SVGIG (reference sequence). V was pared by 3 bases and J by 10 bases, with 7 bases between. This CDR3 comprises 11 residues. CDR3 coding DNA: TGTGCCTGGAGAAGGCGCTCACCCCTCCACTTT. Its translation: CAWRRRSPLHF. Full variable domain (outside the CDR3, taken from reference TRBV30 and TRBJ1-6): SQTIHQWPATLVQPVGSPLSLECTVEGTSNPNLYWYRQAAGRGLQLLFYSVGIGQISSEVPQNLSASRPQDRQFILSSKKLLLSDSGFYLCAWRRRSPLHFGNGTRLTVT.

Regarding this clonotype: The DNA is omitted, as the CDR3 cannot be located on it reliably, and the CDR3 follows TCRdb's listing. The chain couples TRBV29-1 to TRBJ1-1; the table's D call, TRBD1, has no DNA check behind it. The V gene's germline CDR1 is SQVTM and CDR2 ANQGSEA. The CDR3 has 11 residues if both end residues are counted. CDR3 sequence: CRVAQGTGENF.

This clonotype has more than one count but fewer than ten. One junction end does not reproduce the germline sequence, and a read error may be involved. The V call is TRBV6-6, the J call TRBJ2-2; D possibly uses TRBD1 or TRBD2 (5 bases each). Germline lookup yields CDR1 MNHNY and CDR2 SVGAGI (reference sequence). This CDR3 is built from 13 residues. CDR3 in DNA: TGTGCCAGCATTTACTCGGGGACCGGGGAGCTATTTTTT. Protein product: CASIYSGTGELFF.

The J gene is TRBJ2-7, the V gene TRBV12-3 or TRBV12-4; D not resolved. Trimming cost V 5 bases and J 9 bases, with 17 bases left between them. CDR3 length: 13 residues. CDR3 DNA sequence: TGTGCCAGCAGTCTAGTCGCCCCGGCCGGGCAGTACTTC. Translated: CASSLVAPAGQYF.

This clonotype was observed a few times. The V gene is TRBV11-2, the J gene TRBJ1-1; D is uncertain. V lost 8 bases, J lost 8 bases, and 12 bases lay in between. This CDR3 comprises 11 residues. Germline loops: CDR1 SGHAT, CDR2 FQNNGV. This CDR3 reads CASATVDEAFF. Written as DNA, the CDR3 is TGTGCCAGCGCCACGGTGGACGAAGCTTTCTTT.

This clonotype has a handful of counts. This sequence joins TRBV29-1 and TRBJ2-5; TRBD1 matches 9 bases. The ends lost 7 bases at V and 5 bases at J; junction bases unmatched: 5. The CDR3 extends over 12 amino acids. Germline values: CDR1 SQVTM, CDR2 ANQGSEA. Here the CDR3 DNA reads TGCAGCGGGCGGGACAGGGCTGAGACCCAGTACTTC. Residues: CSGRDRAETQYF. Based on the CDR3 plus reference TRBV29-1 and TRBJ2-5, the full variable domain is SAVISQKPSRDICQRGTSLTIQCQVDSQVTMMFWYRQQPGQSLTLIATANQGSEATYESGFVIDKFPISRPNLTFSTLTVSNMSPEDSSIYLCSGRDRAETQYFGPGTRLLVL.

This clonotype was seen many times. This may be a read error: a much more frequent sequence differs by one nucleotide. This chain uses TRBV11-1 with TRBJ2-7; weak D call: TRBD1 (5 bases). Germline CDR1 is SGHAT and CDR2 is FQDESV (reference sequence). The CDR3 consists of 13 residues. This CDR3 reads CAGSYRSAYEQYF. CDR3 sequence (DNA): TGTGCCGGCAGCTACAGGTCGGCCTACGAGCAGTACTTC. Using reference TRBV11-1 and TRBJ2-7 for the parts outside the CDR3, the full variable domain is EAEVAQSPRYKITEKSQAVAFWCDPISGHATLYWYRQILGQGPELLVQFQDESVVDDSQLPKDRFSAERLKGVDSTLKIQPAELGDSAMYLCAGSYRSAYEQYFGPGTRLTVT.

The rearrangement links TRBV20-1 to TRBJ1-5; D not resolved. In germline, CDR1 is DFQATT, CDR2 SNEGSKA (reference sequence). This CDR3 has 11 residues. Trimming removed 7 bases at V and 11 bases at J, with 15 bases between. CDR3 region: CSDSTDLAQHF. CDR3 nucleotides: TGCAGTGATAGTACGGACTTGGCCCAGCATTTT.

Notes on this clonotype: This may be a read error, as it is one base from a much larger clone. The chain links TRBV5-1 to TRBJ2-2; TRBD2 is a possible D gene (6 bases). This CDR3 has 18 amino acids. CDR1 SGHRS and CDR2 YFSETQ come from the germline V gene. Deletions cut 0 bases from V and 1 base from J, with 16 bases between. As DNA, the CDR3 is TGCGCCAGCAGCTTGGGGTCGGAGGGCCTAGTGAACACCGGGGAGCTGTTTTTT. Protein sequence: CASSLGSEGLVNTGELFF.